This entry lists 4 T cell receptor beta chains sequenced from one sample in a study of T cells in Graves' hyperthyroidism and ophthalmopathy. The TCR beta CDR3 regions underwent amplification using RNA transcripts as the source. First-round RT-PCR targeting the TCR CDR3 was performed with the HTBI primer set. A single record per CDR3 protein comes from TCRdb applying MiXCR to the multiplex PCR reads. In the table there are more than 350,000 distinct CDR3 sequences, 15% of which are singletons. The sample was blood. These receptors all stem from an older woman with Graves' ophthalmopathy.

This clonotype was recorded at least ten times. The rearrangement joins TRBV7-9 to TRBJ1-5; 10 nucleotides align to TRBD1. After removal of 5 bases from V and 6 bases from J, the junction contained 7 bases not matched to a gene. Germline CDR1 reads SEHNR; CDR2 reads FQNEAQ (reference sequence). This CDR3 is 15 amino acids long. In DNA form, the CDR3 reads TGTGCCAGCAGCCCCGGGACAGGGGATACTCAGCCCCAGCATTTT. Its translation: CASSPGTGDTQPQHF. Based on the CDR3 plus reference TRBV7-9 and TRBJ1-5, the full variable domain is DTGVSQNPRHKITKRGQNVTFRCDPISEHNRLYWYRQTLGQGPEFLTYFQNEAQLEKSRLLSDRFSAERPKGSFSTLEIQRTEQGDSAMYLCASSPGTGDTQPQHFGDGTRLSIL.

This clonotype has only a few counts. The rearrangement links TRBV12-3 or TRBV12-4 to TRBJ2-3; 9 positions agree with TRBD1. There are 15 residues in the CDR3. V lost 6 bases, J lost 0 bases, and 4 bases stayed unmatched. The CDR3 DNA sequence: TGTGCCAGCAGAGGACAGGGGACTAGCACAGATACGCAGTATTTT. Translation gives CASRGQGTSTDTQYF.

With regard to this clonotype: A much larger clone differs by one base, so this may be a read error. The chain couples TRBV28 to TRBJ2-6; D unclear. The length of the CDR3 is 15 residues. The germline CDR1 and CDR2 sequences are MDHEN and SYDVKM. Written as DNA, the CDR3 is TGTGCCAGCGGTTTTGAAGCCTCTGGGGCCAACGTCCTGACTTTC. It encodes CASGFEASGANVLTF.

This clonotype was counted ten times or more. This sequence joins TRBV2 and TRBJ2-1; 8 positions match TRBD1. In germline, CDR1 is SNHLY, CDR2 FYNNEI. CDR3 length equals 15 residues. Losses at the gene ends were 6 bases for V and 4 bases for J; bases not matched to a gene: 8. The CDR3 spells CASRTRDRSYNEQFF. Here the CDR3 DNA reads TGTGCCAGCAGAACCCGGGACAGGAGTTACAATGAGCAGTTCTTC.